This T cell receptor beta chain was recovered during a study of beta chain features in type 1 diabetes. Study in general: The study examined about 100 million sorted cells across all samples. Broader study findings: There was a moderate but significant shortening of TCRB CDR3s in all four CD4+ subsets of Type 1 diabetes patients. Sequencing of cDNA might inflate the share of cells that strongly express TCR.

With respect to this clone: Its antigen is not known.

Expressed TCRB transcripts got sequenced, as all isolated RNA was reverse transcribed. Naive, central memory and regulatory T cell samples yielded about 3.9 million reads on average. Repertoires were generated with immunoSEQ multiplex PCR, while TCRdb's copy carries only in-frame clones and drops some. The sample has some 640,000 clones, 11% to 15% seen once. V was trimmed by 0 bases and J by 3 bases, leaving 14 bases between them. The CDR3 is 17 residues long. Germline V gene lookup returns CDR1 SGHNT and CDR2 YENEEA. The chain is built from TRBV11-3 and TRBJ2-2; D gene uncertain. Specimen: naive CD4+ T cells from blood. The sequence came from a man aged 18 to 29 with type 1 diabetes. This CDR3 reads CASSLEAAIVDTGELFF. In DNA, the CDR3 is TGTGCCAGCAGCTTAGAGGCCGCGATCGTGGACACCGGGGAGCTGTTTTTT.